These 27 T cell receptor beta chains were all obtained from the same sample, sequenced in a study of T-cell memory formation after mild COVID-19. Using its own MiXCR run on the 5' RACE reads, TCRdb lists one record per CDR3 protein. The sample contains 300,000 to 350,000 distinct CDR3 sequences, roughly 13% of which appear only once. What was sequenced was PBMCs or a T cell subset sorted from them (not recorded which). Receptor source: a young man who had mild COVID-19 (a few samples of this study predate the infection). Cell type and time point are not known.

This clonotype appeared a few times. This chain uses TRBV2 with TRBJ2-7; 7 bases are a match to TRBD2. CDR1 is SNHLY and CDR2 is FYNNEI in the germline V gene. V lost 5 bases and J lost 3; bases outside the gene matches: 10. CDR3 size: 15 residues. The CDR3 nucleotides are TGTGCCAGCAGTAACCCTGGACTAGTACTCTACGAGCAGTACTTC. This encodes CASSNPGLVLYEQYF.

The V and J genes are TRBV6-5 and TRBJ2-1, with D perhaps TRBD1 or TRBD2 (5 bases each). The V end lost 6 bases, the J end lost 6 bases, and 15 bases lay between the germline ends. The CDR3 runs to 14 residues. The germline V gene encodes CDR1 MNHEY and CDR2 SVGAGI. CDR3 nucleotide sequence: TGTGCCAGCAGCTACGGGACCAAGCTCAATGAGCAGTTCTTC. Its translation: CASSYGTKLNEQFF.

The chain carries TRBV6-5 and TRBJ2-2; 13 positions match TRBD2. The germline V gene has CDR1 MNHEY and CDR2 SVGAGI. Trimming took 5 bases from V and 0 from J; bases not matched to a gene: 3. The CDR3 is 17 residues long. DNA of the CDR3: TGTGCCAGCAGTAAGACTAGCGGGGGGCCGAACACCGGGGAGCTGTTTTTT. Translating it yields CASSKTSGGPNTGELFF.

The genes are TRBV18 and TRBJ2-5, with TRBD2 matching over 7 bases. The V gene end was trimmed by 0 bases and the J gene end by 4 bases; junction bases not matched to a gene: 8. Looked up from germline, CDR1 is KGHSH and CDR2 is LQKENI. The CDR3 totals 16 residues. CDR3 nucleotide sequence: TGTGCCAGCTCACCACCCCCAGGGACGGGGGGAGAGACCCAGTACTTC. Protein product: CASSPPPGTGGETQYF.

The J gene is TRBJ1-3, the V gene TRBV9; no definite D call. The CDR3 has 16 residues. The V and J ends lost 0 bases and 0 bases respectively, with 10 bases between them. Germline V CDR1 and CDR2: SGDLS, YYNGEE. The CDR3 DNA reads as TGTGCCAGCAGCGTAGTTGGGCAACTCTCTGGAAACACCATATATTTT. Translation gives CASSVVGQLSGNTIYF. The full variable domain, rest sourced from reference TRBV9 and TRBJ1-3, is DSGVTQTPKHLITATGQRVTLRCSPRSGDLSVYWYQQSLDQGLQFLIQYYNGEERAKGNILERFSAQQFPDLHSELNLSSLELGDSALYFCASSVVGQLSGNTIYFGEGSWLTVV.

In the case of this clonotype: Being one base from a much bigger clone, this may be a read error. The chain has TRBV7-2 and TRBJ1-5, with unresolved D. V was pared by 4 bases and J by 3 bases, with 13 bases between. The CDR3 runs to 15 residues. The germline gives CDR1 SGHTA, CDR2 FQGNSA. The CDR3 DNA follows: TGTGCCAGCAGCTCAGAGAGACATCTCAATCAGCCCCAGCATTTT. Translated, it gives CASSSERHLNQPQHF.

This clonotype was recorded at least ten times. The chain couples TRBV7-2 to TRBJ2-1, with 7 bases aligning to TRBD1. Trimming at V came to 3 bases and at J to 7 bases, leaving 9 bases not matched to a gene. The V gene's germline CDR1 is SGHTA and CDR2 FQGNSA. This CDR3 contains 15 residues. This CDR3 is CASSLSTGPQNEQFF. Written as DNA, the CDR3 is TGTGCCAGCAGCTTGTCGACAGGGCCTCAAAATGAGCAGTTCTTC.

The CDR3 DNA sequence: TGCGCCAGCAGCAGGGGTCGGGGGGACACAGATACGCAGTATTTT. Residues: CASSRGRGDTDTQYF. This chain joins TRBV5-1 and TRBJ2-3, with TRBD2 matching 7 bases. The CDR3 is 15 amino acids. V was clipped by 4 bases and J by 2 bases; unmatched bases: 7. In germline, CDR1 is SGHRS, CDR2 YFSETQ.

Ten or more counts support this clonotype. The rearrangement links TRBV9 to TRBJ1-4, with 7 bases lining up with TRBD1. With 3 bases clipped from V and 6 bases from J, the junction kept 8 bases outside the gene matches. The CDR3 loop spans 15 amino acids. Germline V gene data show CDR1 as SGDLS and CDR2 as YYNGEE. The CDR3 DNA reads as TGTGCCAGCAGCGAGGAGAGGGGGCGAGATGAAAAACTGTTTTTT. Its translation: CASSEERGRDEKLFF.

This clonotype was observed a handful of times. V is TRBV6-2 or TRBV6-3 and J is TRBJ2-5, with D perhaps matching TRBD2 (5 bases). The CDR3 covers 19 residues. Germline assignment: CDR1 MNHEY and CDR2 SVGEGT. Trimming pared 2 bases from V and 1 base from J, leaving 23 bases between. The CDR3 region has the DNA TGTGCCAGCAGTTACGGTCTCCCCGGGTGGGGTAGCGCCCAAGAGACCCAGTACTTC. It encodes CASSYGLPGWGSAQETQYF.

The rearrangement uses TRBV4-3 and TRBJ2-6, with TRBD2 matching over 9 bases. CDR1 LGHNA and CDR2 YSLEER come from the germline V gene. V lost 1 base and J lost 0; bases outside the gene matches: 1. This CDR3 comprises 17 residues. The CDR3 protein is CASSQASGVSGANVLTF. The CDR3 bases are TGCGCCAGCAGCCAAGCTAGCGGGGTCTCTGGGGCCAACGTCCTGACTTTC.

In its sample, this clonotype was seen a few times. The chain carries TRBV7-3 and TRBJ2-1, with 7 bases identical to TRBD2. The V and J ends lost 3 bases and 8 bases, in that order; junction bases with no gene match: 10. CDR1 and CDR2 from the germline V gene are SGHTA and FQGTGA. CDR3 length equals 15 residues. DNA for the CDR3: TGTGCCAGCAGCTTCATAGCGGGCGGAGCCGATGAGCAGTTCTTC. It is translated as CASSFIAGGADEQFF.

The chain couples TRBV4-1 to TRBJ2-3, with D tentatively TRBD2 (6 bases). The germline CDR1 and CDR2 sequences are MGHRA and YSYEKL. This CDR3 contains 13 residues. V dropped 5 bases and J dropped 7 bases, with 13 bases sitting between them. This chain's CDR3 is CASSDLAVHTQYF. CDR3 DNA sequence: TGCGCCAGCAGCGATTTAGCGGTACATACGCAGTATTTT.

This chain joins TRBV11-2 and TRBJ2-2, with 8 bases lining up with TRBD2. Looked up from germline, CDR1 is SGHAT and CDR2 is FQNNGV. CDR3 length: 20 residues. The V segment lost 2 bases and the J segment 4 bases; nucleotides outside the gene matches: 18. The CDR3, as DNA: TGTGCCAGCAGCTTAATGCCCCGCGCGGGGGGTGCTGGTAGCACCGGGGAGCTGTTTTTT. Its translation is CASSLMPRAGGAGSTGELFF.

At least ten counts were recorded for this clonotype. The chain employs TRBV5-1 and TRBJ2-2; no definite D call. In germline, CDR1 is SGHRS, CDR2 YFSETQ. The CDR3 loop spans 15 amino acids. With 0 bases removed from V and 1 base from J, the gap between germline ends came to 7 bases. CDR3 protein: CASSLAPGNTGELFF. The CDR3 nucleotides read TGCGCCAGCAGCTTGGCCCCAGGGAACACCGGGGAGCTGTTTTTT.

The rearrangement joins TRBV20-1 to TRBJ2-1; 7 nucleotides match TRBD1. The germline gives CDR1 DFQATT, CDR2 SNEGSKA (reference sequence). V shed 6 bases and J 0 bases; nucleotides not matched to a gene: 11. The CDR3 has 16 amino acids. CDR3 nucleotide sequence: TGCAGTGCCCACGTGGACAGGACCTACTCCTACAATGAGCAGTTCTTC. This gives the protein CSAHVDRTYSYNEQFF.

Many counts were recorded for this clonotype. The chain recombines TRBV9 with TRBJ2-2; D assignment may be TRBD1 or TRBD2 (6 bases each). The CDR3 is 15 amino acids. Germline V gene sequence: CDR1 SGDLS, CDR2 YYNGEE. The V gene lost 5 bases and the J gene lost 5 bases, with 16 bases spanning the gap. The CDR3 is CASRGRQAGTGELFF. DNA of the CDR3: TGTGCCAGCAGGGGGAGACAGGCGGGGACCGGGGAGCTGTTTTTT.

V usage is TRBV4-3 and J usage is TRBJ1-1, with unresolved D. The CDR3 loop spans 16 amino acids. Trimming stripped 4 bases from V and 1 base from J, with 16 bases between. Germline CDR1 reads LGHNA; CDR2 reads YSLEER. CDR3 region: CASSLNLGGANTEAFF. In DNA, the CDR3 is TGCGCCAGCAGCCTTAATTTGGGAGGAGCGAACACTGAAGCTTTCTTT.

The chain joins TRBV7-9 to TRBJ1-2, with D hard to call. Germline assignment: CDR1 SEHNR and CDR2 FQNEAQ (reference sequence). Between the trimmed V and J ends, which lost 5 bases and 6 bases, there was a span of 4 bases. The CDR3 length is 10 residues. The CDR3 DNA reads as TGTGCCAGCAGCGGGAATGGCTACACCTTC. It specifies CASSGNGYTF.

This clonotype was counted a few times. The CDR3 sequence: CASSRGTPGNQPQHF. DNA of the CDR3: TGTGCCAGCAGTAGGGGGACCCCCGGTAATCAGCCCCAGCATTTT. The chain recombines TRBV6-2 or TRBV6-3 with TRBJ1-5, with D possibly TRBD1 on 6 matching bases. The CDR3 has 15 amino acids. Germline values: CDR1 MNHEY, CDR2 SVGEGT. V was trimmed by 5 bases and J by 4 bases, leaving 15 bases between them.

The table lists this clonotype with many counts. V is TRBV20-1 and J is TRBJ1-2; D is ambiguous. Trimming left V 3 bases short and J 2 bases short, with 7 bases between. This CDR3 has 12 residues. Germline lookup yields CDR1 DFQATT and CDR2 SNEGSKA (reference sequence). The CDR3 sequence is CSARGGNYGYTF. As DNA, the CDR3 is TGCAGTGCTAGGGGCGGGAACTATGGCTACACCTTC.

This clonotype turned up a few times. This CDR3 is CSAFPSGGATDTQYF. CDR3 DNA: TGCAGCGCTTTCCCTAGCGGGGGGGCCACAGATACGCAGTATTTT. This rearrangement joins TRBV29-1 to TRBJ2-3; 12 bases are shared with TRBD2. Unmatched junction bases numbered 7, after V lost 7 bases and J lost 2 bases. The V gene's germline CDR1 is SQVTM and CDR2 ANQGSEA. The CDR3 is 15 residues long.

V and J are TRBV14 and TRBJ2-3; no clear D. The length of the CDR3 is 14 residues. Germline V gene sequence: CDR1 SGHDN, CDR2 FVKESK. V lost 0 bases and J lost 6, with 10 bases in between. CDR3 sequence reads: CASSQEVGSDTQYF. In nucleotides, the CDR3 is TGTGCCAGCAGCCAAGAAGTAGGTTCCGATACGCAGTATTTT.

V and J are TRBV6-5 and TRBJ1-2, with 7 bases fitting TRBD1. V lost 0 bases and J lost 6; bases outside the gene matches: 7. This CDR3 spans 15 amino acids. The V gene's germline CDR1 is MNHEY and CDR2 SVGAGI. CDR3 amino acids: CASSYSIQGDHGYTF. DNA of the CDR3: TGTGCCAGCAGTTACTCGATCCAGGGGGATCATGGCTACACCTTC.

The V and J genes are TRBV20-1 and TRBJ2-1; TRBD1 or TRBD2 may be the D gene (6 bases each). Trimming shortened V by 6 bases and J by 6 bases, and 15 bases separated the two germline ends. Germline V gives CDR1 DFQATT, CDR2 SNEGSKA (reference sequence). The CDR3 totals 13 residues. The CDR3 here is CSARSGGSNEQFF. As DNA, the CDR3 is TGCAGTGCCAGATCCGGGGGCTCCAATGAGCAGTTCTTC.

The chain has TRBV12-3 or TRBV12-4 and TRBJ2-3, with TRBD2 matching 7 bases. V lost 5 bases, J lost 6 bases, and 14 bases stayed unmatched. The CDR3 is made up of 16 amino acids. DNA for the CDR3: TGTGCCAGCAGTCGTATGGGAAGGGAGGGGCTTGATACGCAGTATTTT. It specifies CASSRMGREGLDTQYF.

The sample holds a few counts of this clonotype. This chain links TRBV29-1 with TRBJ1-5; tentative D call: TRBD1 (5 bases). This CDR3 is built from 13 residues. Per the germline V gene, CDR1 is SQVTM and CDR2 is ANQGSEA. V lost 2 bases and J 4 bases, leaving 9 bases between the germline ends. DNA of the CDR3: TGCAGCGTTGAACTGGGGGGTAATCAGCCCCAGCATTTT. Translation gives CSVELGGNQPQHF.